This T cell receptor beta chain was captured by sequencing in a study of blood T cell repertoires in COVID-19. In the study overall: PBMCs, B-cell-depleted T cells, or T cells provided the cDNA or gDNA that made up the material.

This clone was seen just once. This table comes from immunoSEQ multiplex PCR, and its TCRdb copy is limited to in-frame clones, with some not included. The data contain 200,000 to 250,000 clones, 80% to 90% of them seen just once; the ten biggest clones take up approximately 4.2%. V shed 4 bases and J shed 1 base, with 10 bases lying between them. Germline loops: CDR1 LGHNA, CDR2 YNFKEQ. This CDR3 contains 14 residues. Cohorts were determined from participant-reported clinical history. The sample comprised PBMCs or T cells enriched from blood (not recorded which). The V call is TRBV4-2, the J call TRBJ1-2; the D gene is possibly TRBD1 (6 bases). This TCR was recovered from a woman between 35 and 50 years old with acute COVID-19. The CDR3 DNA sequence: TGTGCCAGCAGCCCCTCGACAGGTAACTATGGCTACACCTTC. It translates to CASSPSTGNYGYTF.